This TCR beta chain was sequenced in a study of blood T cell repertoires in COVID-19. Produced via immunoSEQ multiplex PCR; TCRdb's table is partial and in-frame only. The sample lists about 220,000 clones; 80% to 90% were seen once. CDR3 length equals 16 residues. Germline loops: CDR1 SGHTA, CDR2 FQGTGA. The ends lost 5 bases at V and 1 base at J; junction bases unmatched: 8. The chain is built from TRBV7-3 and TRBJ2-1, with 7 nucleotides matching TRBD2. This receptor was identified in a woman aged 50 to 60 with acute COVID-19. The source material was PBMCs or T cells enriched from blood (not recorded which). The CDR3 here is CASSPWGGVSYNEQFF. In nucleotides, the CDR3 is TGTGCCAGCAGCCCTTGGGGAGGGGTGTCCTACAATGAGCAGTTCTTC.